Below, one TCR beta chain is given with its context. This CDR3 region has 17 residues. V was cut by 6 bases and J by 4 bases, with 21 bases left in between. Germline CDR1 MNHEY, CDR2 SMNVEV (reference sequence). Terminally differentiated effector memory CD45RA+ cells were excluded by CCR7 positive selection of CD45RO-negative cells. Here immunoSEQ multiplex PCR was the method, and the copy in TCRdb shows in-frame clones only, minus some. The data hold some 1,900,000 clones, with approximately 95% observed a single time. The data were obtained in a study of shared clonotypes between healthy human individuals.

Sequenced material: naive CD8+ T cells sorted from blood. This chain joins TRBV27 and TRBJ2-2; D gene unclear. This clonotype originated in a man younger than 35 in good health. In DNA, the CDR3 is TGTGCCAGCAGCCTCTTACTACCGTACCAAACCACCGGGGAGCTGTTTTTT. Encoded protein: CASSLLLPYQTTGELFF.